Each of the 8 T cell receptor beta chains below was sequenced from the same sample in a study of blood T cell repertoires in COVID-19. TCRdb's table, derived via immunoSEQ multiplex PCR, lists solely in-frame clones and lacks some. The table has 230,000 or so clones, 88% seen once. Sequencing was performed on PBMCs or T cells enriched from blood (not recorded which). The receptor set was obtained from a woman in her fifties or sixties with acute COVID-19.

This chain links TRBV7-2 with TRBJ2-5; D uncertain. Trimming pared 3 bases from V and 5 bases from J, leaving 10 bases between. The CDR3 sequence is 13 residues long. Germline CDR1 is SGHTA and CDR2 is FQGNSA. CDR3 nucleotides: TGTGCCAGCAGCTTTTACGGAGAGGAGACCCAGTACTTC. It translates to CASSFYGEETQYF.

This rearrangement joins TRBV5-1 to TRBJ1-2; D gene uncertain. Germline loops: CDR1 SGHRS, CDR2 YFSETQ. This CDR3 is built from 16 residues. Trimming took 4 bases from V and 4 from J, leaving 20 bases between them. Here the CDR3 DNA reads TGCGCCAGCAGCCCAATAGCTACACCGCCTAGCTATGGCTACACCTTC. Residues: CASSPIATPPSYGYTF.

The rearrangement uses TRBV7-2 and TRBJ1-2; D gene ambiguous. V was shortened by 0 bases and J by 8 bases, with 7 bases between the two germline ends. In germline, CDR1 is SGHTA, CDR2 FQGNSA. The CDR3 length is 12 residues. CDR3: CASSLAPRGYTF. For the CDR3, the DNA is TGTGCCAGCAGCTTAGCGCCCAGGGGCTACACCTTC.

The rearrangement uses TRBV24-1 and TRBJ2-5; 9 bases align to TRBD1. J lost 5 bases, V lost 5 bases, and 11 bases had no gene match. From germline, CDR1 is KGHDR and CDR2 SFDVKD. This CDR3 comprises 16 residues. CDR3 DNA sequence: TGTGCCACCAGTGTCTTAATGACAGGGGGTAGGGAGACCCAGTACTTC. Translated, it gives CATSVLMTGGRETQYF.

The rearrangement uses TRBV5-1 and TRBJ2-7, with D possibly being TRBD1 (6 bases). The CDR3 is 15 residues long. V gave up 7 bases and J gave up 0 bases, with 17 bases separating them. Germline V gives CDR1 SGHRS, CDR2 YFSETQ. In DNA form, the CDR3 reads TGCGCCAGCTGTAGGGGGACGGAAGTCTCCTACGAGCAGTACTTC. It is translated as CASCRGTEVSYEQYF.

This rearrangement joins TRBV18 to TRBJ2-3; TRBD2 matches at 9 bases. This CDR3 contains 15 residues. V trimming: 0 bases; J trimming: 4 bases; junction bases outside the gene matches: 2. CDR1 and CDR2 from the germline V gene are KGHSH and LQKENI. Here the CDR3 reads CASSPPGLAADTQYF. CDR3 in DNA: TGTGCCAGCTCACCACCGGGACTAGCAGCAGATACGCAGTATTTT. Full variable domain (missing parts from reference TRBV18 and TRBJ2-3): NAGVMQNPRHLVRRRGQEARLRCSPMKGHSHVYWYRQLPEEGLKFMVYLQKENIIDESGMPKERFSAEFPKEGPSILRIQQVVRGDSAAYFCASSPPGLAADTQYFGPGTRLTVL.

CDR3 protein: CASSTPTLGANTEAFF. For the CDR3, the DNA is TGTGCCAGCAGTACCCCGACCTTAGGGGCGAACACTGAAGCTTTCTTT. This chain connects TRBV28 to TRBJ1-1; weak D call: TRBD1 (5 bases). Germline V gene sequence: CDR1 MDHEN, CDR2 SYDVKM. This CDR3 has 16 amino acids. V was trimmed by 5 bases and J by 1 base, leaving 17 bases between them.

The chain has TRBV7-9 and TRBJ2-7; TRBD1 agrees at 7 bases. The germline V gene has CDR1 SEHNR and CDR2 FQNEAQ (reference sequence). This CDR3 comprises 14 residues. The V and J ends lost 5 bases and 0 bases, in that order; junction bases with no gene match: 4. CDR3 residues: CASSLRQGSYEQYF. CDR3 in DNA: TGTGCCAGCAGCCTACGACAGGGCTCCTACGAGCAGTACTTC.